This T cell receptor (beta chain) was recorded in a study of T cell responses to AZD1222 COVID-19 vaccine. General study results and limits: Spike as a whole was targeted by vaccine-associated CD4 TCRs, dominant at 160-218 and 743-854. As reported, nearly half of all spike-specific TCRs target variant regions that are unmutated. Donors in the cohort were predominantly white British and more often female, and clonal diversity was possibly underestimated.

Remarks on this clone: Its antigen remains unknown.

Sequencing was performed with immunoSEQ multiplex PCR; in TCRdb, only in-frame clones are kept and a portion is missing. The sample carries 140,000 to 150,000 clones, about nine tenths recorded once. This receptor was taken from an adult in good health. Sequenced material: peripheral blood, taken on day 0 of AZD1222 vaccination.

The CDR3 DNA sequence: TGCGCCAGCAGCCCCACCGGGACCCCCGGGAACACTGAAGCTTTCTTT. It is translated as CASSPTGTPGNTEAFF. The chain joins TRBV5-1 to TRBJ1-1, with D maybe TRBD1 (5 bases). V was clipped by 4 bases and J by 1 base, with 17 bases between them. The germline V gene encodes CDR1 SGHRS and CDR2 YFSETQ. The CDR3 sequence is 16 residues long.